This TCR beta chain was obtained from a study of blood T cell repertoires in COVID-19. Germline V gene lookup returns CDR1 DFQATT and CDR2 SNEGSKA (reference sequence). V shed 4 bases, J shed 12 bases, and the junction held 7 bases outside the gene matches. This CDR3 spans 11 amino acids. Per the authors' pipeline: Nucleated cell number was recorded as an estimate derived from reference gene primer amplification. Repertoires were generated with immunoSEQ multiplex PCR, while TCRdb's copy carries only in-frame clones and drops some. D and trimming come from the DNA, and the V and J calls and clone size come from that table. The sample contains approximately 200,000 clones, approximately 80% of which appear only once. Participant age was roughly 18 to 95 years, and participants resided in fewer than 25 US areas. The study assigned cohorts using participant-reported clinical history. At least ten counts were recorded for this clone.

This receptor was identified in a man aged 40-50 years who had recovered from COVID-19. The V gene is TRBV20-1, the J gene TRBJ2-3; TRBD2 agrees at 7 bases. Sequencing was done on a sample of PBMCs or T cells enriched from blood (not recorded which). The DNA for the CDR3 is TGCAGTGCTATCGGGCTAGCGGATCAGTATTTT. Amino acids: CSAIGLADQYF.